These T cell receptor beta chains were read from a single sample in a study of blood T cell repertoires in COVID-19. The table came from immunoSEQ multiplex PCR; TCRdb's copy has only in-frame clones and leaves some out. In the table there are 300,000 to 350,000 clones, nearly 90% of which are singletons. The specimen sequenced was PBMCs or T cells enriched from blood (not recorded which). These receptors came from a woman in her late teens or twenties with acute COVID-19. Both conserved end residues are part of each CDR3. Fields, in order: J gene, clone size, D gene, V gene, CDR3 protein, CDR3 DNA. D genes are given only for firm matches. Clone sizes are given selectively: once, few, many, or a class where the clone is expanded.

J gene: TRBJ2-3; clone size: once; D gene: TRBD2; V gene: TRBV6-2/TRBV6-3; CDR3 protein: CASSGLAGPTDTQYF; CDR3 DNA: TGTGCCAGCAGCGGGCTAGCGGGCCCCACAGATACGCAGTATTTT
J gene: TRBJ2-2; clone size: NA; D gene: NA; V gene: TRBV7-2; CDR3 protein: CASSYRTQGIGELFF; CDR3 DNA: TGTGCCAGCAGCTACCGAACCCAGGGGATCGGGGAGCTGTTTTTT
J gene: TRBJ2-1; clone size: NA; D gene: TRBD2; V gene: TRBV7-9; CDR3 protein: CASSLNTLILAGGHEQFF; CDR3 DNA: TGTGCCAGCAGCCTGAACACCCTAATCTTAGCGGGAGGGCATGAGCAGTTCTTC
J gene: TRBJ1-1; clone size: few; D gene: NA; V gene: TRBV7-9; CDR3 protein: CASSLVWNTEAFF; CDR3 DNA: TGTGCCAGCAGTCTTGTATGGAACACTGAAGCTTTCTTT
J gene: TRBJ2-7; clone size: NA; D gene: TRBD2; V gene: TRBV27; CDR3 protein: CASSRTSGYEQYF; CDR3 DNA: TGTGCCAGCAGCCGGACTAGCGGTTACGAGCAGTACTTC
J gene: TRBJ1-4; clone size: NA; D gene: TRBD1; V gene: TRBV19; CDR3 protein: CASSTRDSFLEKLFF; CDR3 DNA: TGTGCCAGTAGTACGAGGGACAGCTTTCTGGAAAAACTGTTTTTT
J gene: TRBJ2-7; clone size: NA; D gene: NA; V gene: TRBV10-1; CDR3 protein: CASSEESGAPQHEQYF; CDR3 DNA: TGCGCCAGCAGTGAGGAGTCAGGGGCCCCCCAGCACGAGCAGTACTTC
J gene: TRBJ1-5; clone size: NA; D gene: NA; V gene: TRBV20-1; CDR3 protein: CSASMDPGSNQPQHF; CDR3 DNA: TGCAGTGCTAGTATGGACCCGGGGAGCAATCAGCCCCAGCATTTT
J gene: TRBJ1-1; clone size: NA; D gene: TRBD1; V gene: TRBV3-1/TRBV3-2; CDR3 protein: CASSPIGRRGLDTEAFF; CDR3 DNA: TGTGCCAGCAGCCCGATCGGGCGCAGGGGGCTCGACACTGAAGCTTTCTTT
J gene: TRBJ1-4; clone size: NA; D gene: NA; V gene: TRBV6-5; CDR3 protein: CASSPPESEKLFF; CDR3 DNA: TGTGCCAGCAGTCCCCCGGAGAGCGAAAAACTGTTTTTT
J gene: TRBJ2-2; clone size: few; D gene: NA; V gene: TRBV7-2; CDR3 protein: CASSPQGPNTGELFF; CDR3 DNA: TGTGCCAGCAGCCCCCAGGGGCCGAACACCGGGGAGCTGTTTTTT
J gene: TRBJ2-7; clone size: NA; D gene: NA; V gene: TRBV28; CDR3 protein: CASSVAGSRSYEQYF; CDR3 DNA: TGTGCCAGCAGTGTGGCGGGGAGTCGCTCCTACGAGCAGTACTTC
J gene: TRBJ2-2; clone size: once; D gene: TRBD1; V gene: TRBV6-1; CDR3 protein: CASSERTGGPTGELFF; CDR3 DNA: TGTGCCAGCAGTGAACGAACAGGGGGGCCCACCGGGGAGCTGTTTTTT
J gene: TRBJ2-2; clone size: NA; D gene: NA; V gene: TRBV7-3; CDR3 protein: CASSSTDTGELFF; CDR3 DNA: TGTGCCAGCAGCTCGACAGACACCGGGGAGCTGTTTTTT
J gene: TRBJ2-3; clone size: NA; D gene: TRBD2; V gene: TRBV24-1; CDR3 protein: CATSDFSGSGTDTQYF; CDR3 DNA: TGTGCCACCAGTGATTTTAGCGGGAGTGGCACAGATACGCAGTATTTT
J gene: TRBJ2-1; clone size: NA; D gene: NA; V gene: TRBV3-1/TRBV3-2; CDR3 protein: CASSHRLDDNEQFF; CDR3 DNA: TGTGCCAGCAGCCATCGCCTAGACGACAATGAGCAGTTCTTC
J gene: TRBJ2-1; clone size: NA; D gene: NA; V gene: TRBV13; CDR3 protein: CASGSREIDEQFF; CDR3 DNA: TGTGCCAGCGGATCCCGGGAGATTGACGAGCAGTTCTTC
J gene: TRBJ2-5; clone size: NA; D gene: NA; V gene: TRBV5-6; CDR3 protein: CASSLTVFQETQYF; CDR3 DNA: TGTGCCAGCAGCTTGACAGTTTTCCAAGAGACCCAGTACTTC
J gene: TRBJ2-3; clone size: NA; D gene: NA; V gene: TRBV7-3; CDR3 protein: CASSLPGSVFTDTQYF; CDR3 DNA: TGTGCCAGCAGCTTACCTGGTTCGGTTTTCACAGATACGCAGTATTTT
J gene: TRBJ1-2; clone size: NA; D gene: TRBD1; V gene: TRBV7-9; CDR3 protein: CASSFGDSGANYGYTF; CDR3 DNA: TGTGCCAGCAGCTTTGGGGACAGTGGTGCTAACTATGGCTACACCTTC
J gene: TRBJ1-2; clone size: NA; D gene: NA; V gene: TRBV25-1; CDR3 protein: CASSELGGPYGYTF; CDR3 DNA: TGTGCCAGCAGTGAGTTAGGGGGACCCTATGGCTACACCTTC
J gene: TRBJ1-2; clone size: NA; D gene: TRBD1; V gene: TRBV29-1; CDR3 protein: CSVDRGTNYGYTF; CDR3 DNA: TGCAGCGTCGACAGGGGGACTAACTATGGCTACACCTTC
J gene: TRBJ2-3; clone size: NA; D gene: TRBD2; V gene: TRBV4-1; CDR3 protein: CASSQEASGSADTQYF; CDR3 DNA: TGCGCCAGCAGCCAAGAGGCTAGCGGGAGCGCAGATACGCAGTATTTT
J gene: TRBJ1-1; clone size: NA; D gene: TRBD1; V gene: TRBV28; CDR3 protein: CASSPRQGRWSTEAFF; CDR3 DNA: TGTGCCAGCAGTCCAAGACAGGGGAGATGGAGCACTGAAGCTTTCTTT
J gene: TRBJ1-1; clone size: NA; D gene: TRBD1; V gene: TRBV19; CDR3 protein: CASSTIGTASEAFF; CDR3 DNA: TGTGCCAGTAGCACCATCGGGACAGCGTCTGAAGCTTTCTTT
J gene: TRBJ2-2; clone size: NA; D gene: NA; V gene: TRBV4-1; CDR3 protein: CASSRSGTRNTGELFF; CDR3 DNA: TGCGCCAGCAGCCGATCCGGGACTCGGAACACCGGGGAGCTGTTTTTT
J gene: TRBJ2-1; clone size: NA; D gene: NA; V gene: TRBV27; CDR3 protein: CASMNRGRDEQFF; CDR3 DNA: TGTGCCAGCATGAACAGGGGGAGGGATGAGCAGTTCTTC
J gene: TRBJ2-5; clone size: NA; D gene: TRBD2; V gene: TRBV28; CDR3 protein: CASSLKRRLAGAQETQYF; CDR3 DNA: TGTGCCAGCAGTTTGAAACGGAGACTAGCGGGGGCACAAGAGACCCAGTACTTC
J gene: TRBJ1-2; clone size: NA; D gene: NA; V gene: TRBV25-1; CDR3 protein: CASRQGHGYTF; CDR3 DNA: TGTGCCAGCAGACAGGGCCATGGCTACACCTTC
J gene: TRBJ2-5; clone size: NA; D gene: TRBD2; V gene: TRBV5-4; CDR3 protein: CASSFGLAQETQYF; CDR3 DNA: TGTGCCAGCAGCTTCGGACTAGCTCAAGAGACCCAGTACTTC
J gene: TRBJ1-1; clone size: NA; D gene: NA; V gene: TRBV30; CDR3 protein: CAWGRANTEAFF; CDR3 DNA: TGTGCCTGGGGACGCGCGAACACTGAAGCTTTCTTT
J gene: TRBJ1-6; clone size: NA; D gene: TRBD1; V gene: TRBV7-8; CDR3 protein: CASSFSGGNSPLHF; CDR3 DNA: TGTGCCAGCAGCTTCTCAGGGGGCAATTCACCCCTCCACTTT
J gene: TRBJ1-1; clone size: NA; D gene: TRBD1; V gene: TRBV19; CDR3 protein: CASSPGGPTEAFF; CDR3 DNA: TGTGCCAGTAGTCCAGGGGGCCCCACTGAAGCTTTCTTT
J gene: TRBJ2-7; clone size: NA; D gene: TRBD2; V gene: TRBV3-1/TRBV3-2; CDR3 protein: CASSQTSGEQYF; CDR3 DNA: TGTGCCAGCAGCCAGACTAGCGGCGAGCAGTACTTC
J gene: TRBJ2-1; clone size: NA; D gene: NA; V gene: TRBV7-9; CDR3 protein: CASSAPGTRNNEQFF; CDR3 DNA: TGTGCCAGCAGCGCTCCGGGGACTCGTAACAATGAGCAGTTCTTC
J gene: TRBJ1-1; clone size: NA; D gene: NA; V gene: TRBV3-1/TRBV3-2; CDR3 protein: CASSQEEGPDTEAFF; CDR3 DNA: TGTGCCAGCAGCCAGGAGGAGGGGCCCGACACTGAAGCTTTCTTT
J gene: TRBJ2-3; clone size: NA; D gene: TRBD2; V gene: TRBV3-1/TRBV3-2; CDR3 protein: CASSLPGLAGGRDTQYF; CDR3 DNA: TGTGCCAGCAGCCTCCCGGGACTAGCGGGAGGGCGAGATACGCAGTATTTT
J gene: TRBJ1-2; clone size: NA; D gene: NA; V gene: TRBV6-6; CDR3 protein: CASSYVVLAGSGGYTF; CDR3 DNA: TGTGCCAGCAGTTACGTCGTTCTAGCGGGATCTGGGGGCTACACCTTC
J gene: TRBJ1-3; clone size: NA; D gene: NA; V gene: TRBV7-9; CDR3 protein: CASSESLYSAGNTIYF; CDR3 DNA: TGTGCCAGCAGCGAGAGCCTTTACAGTGCTGGAAACACCATATATTTT
J gene: TRBJ2-1; clone size: NA; D gene: TRBD2; V gene: TRBV7-8; CDR3 protein: CASSTRGGYNEQFF; CDR3 DNA: TGTGCCAGCAGCACACGCGGGGGCTACAATGAGCAGTTCTTC
J gene: TRBJ2-1; clone size: NA; D gene: TRBD2; V gene: TRBV24-1; CDR3 protein: CATSDRRLAGGNEQFF; CDR3 DNA: TGTGCCACCAGTGACCGTCGACTAGCGGGAGGCAATGAGCAGTTCTTC
J gene: TRBJ2-4; clone size: NA; D gene: TRBD2; V gene: TRBV4-1; CDR3 protein: CASSQEVLAGGGPLAKNIQYF; CDR3 DNA: TGCGCCAGCAGCCAAGAGGTACTAGCGGGAGGAGGCCCCCTAGCCAAAAACATTCAGTACTTC
J gene: TRBJ2-1; clone size: NA; D gene: TRBD1; V gene: TRBV5-1; CDR3 protein: CASSVQGYYNEQFF; CDR3 DNA: TGCGCCAGCAGCGTACAGGGGTACTACAATGAGCAGTTCTTC
J gene: TRBJ2-1; clone size: NA; D gene: TRBD2; V gene: TRBV7-3; CDR3 protein: CASSLTGGRAFYNEQFF; CDR3 DNA: TGTGCCAGCAGCTTAACGGGCGGGAGGGCCTTCTACAATGAGCAGTTCTTC
J gene: TRBJ2-7; clone size: NA; D gene: TRBD2; V gene: TRBV2; CDR3 protein: CASSERLAAAEQYF; CDR3 DNA: TGTGCCAGCTCCGAACGACTAGCGGCGGCCGAGCAGTACTTC
J gene: TRBJ2-5; clone size: NA; D gene: NA; V gene: TRBV7-2; CDR3 protein: CASSLVGGRSQETQYF; CDR3 DNA: TGTGCCAGCAGCTTAGTGGGGGGAAGGAGCCAAGAGACCCAGTACTTC
J gene: TRBJ1-3; clone size: NA; D gene: NA; V gene: TRBV28; CDR3 protein: CASSSEGAGENTIYF; CDR3 DNA: TGTGCCAGCAGTTCGGAAGGTGCGGGGGAAAACACCATATATTTT
J gene: TRBJ1-5; clone size: NA; D gene: NA; V gene: TRBV28; CDR3 protein: CASSLWGGFSNQPQHF; CDR3 DNA: TGTGCCAGCAGTTTATGGGGCGGGTTTAGCAATCAGCCCCAGCATTTT
J gene: TRBJ1-2; clone size: NA; D gene: NA; V gene: TRBV7-3; CDR3 protein: CASSSLGGMNYGYTF; CDR3 DNA: TGTGCCAGCAGCTCTCTCGGGGGGATGAACTATGGCTACACCTTC
J gene: TRBJ2-3; clone size: once; D gene: NA; V gene: TRBV11-3; CDR3 protein: CASSPGGQDTQYF; CDR3 DNA: TGTGCCAGCAGCCCGGGCGGGCAAGATACGCAGTATTTT
J gene: TRBJ2-1; clone size: NA; D gene: TRBD2; V gene: TRBV19; CDR3 protein: CASSMGGSNEQFF; CDR3 DNA: TGTGCCAGTAGTATGGGCGGGAGCAATGAGCAGTTCTTC
J gene: TRBJ1-1; clone size: once; D gene: NA; V gene: TRBV5-1; CDR3 protein: CASSPEPGTEAFF; CDR3 DNA: TGCGCCAGCAGCCCAGAACCGGGCACTGAAGCTTTCTTT
J gene: TRBJ1-6; clone size: NA; D gene: TRBD1; V gene: TRBV28; CDR3 protein: CASSLWAGQGNSPLHF; CDR3 DNA: TGTGCCAGCAGTTTATGGGCGGGACAGGGGAATTCACCCCTCCACTTT
J gene: TRBJ2-2; clone size: NA; D gene: NA; V gene: TRBV18; CDR3 protein: CASSPLVEGELFF; CDR3 DNA: TGTGCCAGCTCACCACTCGTAGAAGGGGAGCTGTTTTTT
J gene: TRBJ1-5; clone size: NA; D gene: NA; V gene: TRBV18; CDR3 protein: CASSPLLRDQPQHF; CDR3 DNA: TGTGCCAGCTCACCCCTGTTGAGGGATCAGCCCCAGCATTTT
J gene: TRBJ1-1; clone size: NA; D gene: NA; V gene: TRBV5-1; CDR3 protein: CASRAGGLNTEAFF; CDR3 DNA: TGCGCCAGCAGGGCGGGGGGGTTGAACACTGAAGCTTTCTTT
J gene: TRBJ1-5; clone size: NA; D gene: NA; V gene: TRBV30; CDR3 protein: CAWTPARGQPQHF; CDR3 DNA: TGTGCCTGGACACCCGCCCGGGGTCAGCCCCAGCATTTT